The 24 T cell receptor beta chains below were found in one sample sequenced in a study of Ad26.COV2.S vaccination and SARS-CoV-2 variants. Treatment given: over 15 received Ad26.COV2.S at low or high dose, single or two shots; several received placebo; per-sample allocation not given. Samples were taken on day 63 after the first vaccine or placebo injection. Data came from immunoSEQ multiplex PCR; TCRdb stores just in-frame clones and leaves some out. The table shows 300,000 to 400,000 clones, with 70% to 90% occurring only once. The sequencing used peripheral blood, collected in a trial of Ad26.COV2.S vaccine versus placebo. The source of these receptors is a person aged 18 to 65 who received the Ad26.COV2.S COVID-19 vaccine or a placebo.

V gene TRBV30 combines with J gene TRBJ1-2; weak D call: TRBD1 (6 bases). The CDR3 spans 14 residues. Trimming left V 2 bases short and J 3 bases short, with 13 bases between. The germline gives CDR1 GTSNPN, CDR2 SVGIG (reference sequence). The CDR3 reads CAWSFVTGYYGYTF. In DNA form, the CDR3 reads TGTGCCTGGAGTTTCGTTACAGGGTACTATGGCTACACCTTC.

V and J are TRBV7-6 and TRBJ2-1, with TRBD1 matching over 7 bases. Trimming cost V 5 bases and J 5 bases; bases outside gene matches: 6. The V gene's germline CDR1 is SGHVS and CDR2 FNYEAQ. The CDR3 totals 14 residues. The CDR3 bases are TGTGCCAGCAGCATGGGACAGAGGGACAATGAGCAGTTCTTC. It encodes CASSMGQRDNEQFF.

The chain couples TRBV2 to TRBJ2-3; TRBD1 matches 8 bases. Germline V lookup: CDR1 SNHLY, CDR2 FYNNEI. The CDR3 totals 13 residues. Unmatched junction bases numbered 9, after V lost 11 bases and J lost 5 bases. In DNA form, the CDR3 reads TGTGCCTCCAATGGACAGGGTGGAGATACGCAGTATTTT. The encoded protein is CASNGQGGDTQYF.

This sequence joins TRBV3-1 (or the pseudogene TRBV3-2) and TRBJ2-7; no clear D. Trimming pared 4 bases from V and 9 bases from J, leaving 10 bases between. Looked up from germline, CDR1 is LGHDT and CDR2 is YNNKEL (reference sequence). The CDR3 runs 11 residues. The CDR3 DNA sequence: TGTGCCAGCAGCCGAGACTTGGTGCAGTACTTC. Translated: CASSRDLVQYF.

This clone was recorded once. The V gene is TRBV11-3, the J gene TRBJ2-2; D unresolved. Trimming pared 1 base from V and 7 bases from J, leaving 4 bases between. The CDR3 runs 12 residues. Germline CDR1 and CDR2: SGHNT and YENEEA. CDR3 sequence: CASSLVGGELFF. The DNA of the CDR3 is TGTGCCAGCAGCTTAGTAGGCGGGGAGCTGTTTTTT. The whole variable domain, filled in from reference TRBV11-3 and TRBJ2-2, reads EAGVVQSPRYKIIEKKQPVAFWCNPISGHNTLYWYLQNLGQGPELLIRYENEEAVDDSQLPKDRFSAERLKGVDSTLKIQPAELGDSAVYLCASSLVGGELFFGEGSRLTVL.

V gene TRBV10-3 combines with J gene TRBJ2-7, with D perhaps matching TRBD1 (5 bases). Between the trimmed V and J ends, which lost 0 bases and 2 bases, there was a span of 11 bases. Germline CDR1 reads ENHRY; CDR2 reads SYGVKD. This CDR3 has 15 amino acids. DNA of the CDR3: TGTGCCATCAGTGAGTCAATTGACAGTACCTACGAGCAGTACTTC. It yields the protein CAISESIDSTYEQYF.

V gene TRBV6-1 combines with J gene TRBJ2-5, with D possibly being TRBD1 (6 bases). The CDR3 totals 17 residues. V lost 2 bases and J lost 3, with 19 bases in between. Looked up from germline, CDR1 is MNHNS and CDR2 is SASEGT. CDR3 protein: CASSEILGQTYKETQYF. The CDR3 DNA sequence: TGTGCCAGCAGTGAAATCCTAGGACAGACTTACAAAGAGACCCAGTACTTC.

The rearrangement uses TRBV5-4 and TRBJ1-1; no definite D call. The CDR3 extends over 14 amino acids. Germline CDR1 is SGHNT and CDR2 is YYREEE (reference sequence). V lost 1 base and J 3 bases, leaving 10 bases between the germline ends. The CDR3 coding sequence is TGTGCCAGCAGCTTGTCATCCGGGGACACTGAAGCTTTCTTT. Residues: CASSLSSGDTEAFF. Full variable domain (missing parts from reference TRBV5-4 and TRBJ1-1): ETGVTQSPTHLIKTRGQQVTLRCSSQSGHNTVSWYQQALGQGPQFIFQYYREEENGRGNFPPRFSGLQFPNYSSELNVNALELDDSALYLCASSLSSGDTEAFFGQGTRLTVV.

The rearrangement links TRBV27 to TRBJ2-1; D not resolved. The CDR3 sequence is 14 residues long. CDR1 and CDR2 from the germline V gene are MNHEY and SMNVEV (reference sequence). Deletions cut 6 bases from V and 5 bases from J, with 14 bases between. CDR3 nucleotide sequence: TGTGCCAGCAGGGGGTTGCTACTTAACAATGAGCAGTTCTTC. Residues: CASRGLLLNNEQFF.

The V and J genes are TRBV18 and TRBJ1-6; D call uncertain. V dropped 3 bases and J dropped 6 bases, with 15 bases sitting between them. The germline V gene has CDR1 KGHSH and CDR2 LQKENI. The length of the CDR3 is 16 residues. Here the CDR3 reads CASSPEATTPNSPLHF. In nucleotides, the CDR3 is TGTGCCAGCTCACCGGAGGCGACAACCCCTAATTCACCCCTCCACTTT.

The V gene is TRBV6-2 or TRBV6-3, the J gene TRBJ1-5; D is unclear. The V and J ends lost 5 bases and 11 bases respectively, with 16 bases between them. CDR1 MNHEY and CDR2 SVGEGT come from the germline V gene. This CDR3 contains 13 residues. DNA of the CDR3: TGTGCCAGCAGTAACTTAGTATTTGAGGCCCAGCATTTT. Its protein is CASSNLVFEAQHF.

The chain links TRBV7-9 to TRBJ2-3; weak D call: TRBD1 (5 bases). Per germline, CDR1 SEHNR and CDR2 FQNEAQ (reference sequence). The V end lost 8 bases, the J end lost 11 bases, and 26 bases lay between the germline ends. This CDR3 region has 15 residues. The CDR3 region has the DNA TGTGCCAGCGGGGCCCTTCCCACGCTCACCTTCAGGCAGTATTTT. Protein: CASGALPTLTFRQYF.

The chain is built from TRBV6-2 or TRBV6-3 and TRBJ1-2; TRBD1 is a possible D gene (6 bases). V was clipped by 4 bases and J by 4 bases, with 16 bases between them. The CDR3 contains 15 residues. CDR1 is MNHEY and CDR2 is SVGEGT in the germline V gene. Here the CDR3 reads CASSSASTGIYGYTF. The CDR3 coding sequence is TGTGCCAGCAGTTCCGCCTCCACAGGGATCTATGGCTACACCTTC.

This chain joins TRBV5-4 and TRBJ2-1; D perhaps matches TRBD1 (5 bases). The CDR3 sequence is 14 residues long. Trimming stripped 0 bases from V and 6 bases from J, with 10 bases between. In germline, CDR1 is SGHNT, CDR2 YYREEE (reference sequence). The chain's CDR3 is CASSLAQGGNEQFF. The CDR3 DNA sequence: TGTGCCAGCAGCTTGGCCCAGGGCGGCAATGAGCAGTTCTTC.

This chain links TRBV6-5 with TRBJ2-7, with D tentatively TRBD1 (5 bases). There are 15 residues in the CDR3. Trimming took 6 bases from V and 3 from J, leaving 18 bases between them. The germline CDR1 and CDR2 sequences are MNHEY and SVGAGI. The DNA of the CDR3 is TGTGCCAGCAGCCAGTCGGGCAGGGCGATCTACGAGCAGTACTTC. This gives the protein CASSQSGRAIYEQYF.

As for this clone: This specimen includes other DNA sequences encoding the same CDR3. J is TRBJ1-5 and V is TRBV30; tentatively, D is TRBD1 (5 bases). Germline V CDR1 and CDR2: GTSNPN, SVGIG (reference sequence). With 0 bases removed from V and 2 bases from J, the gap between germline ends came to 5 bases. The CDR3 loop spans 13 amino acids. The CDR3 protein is CAWSVQGNQPQHF. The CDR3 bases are TGTGCCTGGAGTGTACAGGGCAATCAGCCCCAGCATTTT.

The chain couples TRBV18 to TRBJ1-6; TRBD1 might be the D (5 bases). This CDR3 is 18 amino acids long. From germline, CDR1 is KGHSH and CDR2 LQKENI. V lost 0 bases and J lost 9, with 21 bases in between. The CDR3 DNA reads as TGTGCCAGCTCACCACCGGGAACAGGCTCGAAACGCGGTTCACCCCTCCACTTT. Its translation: CASSPPGTGSKRGSPLHF.

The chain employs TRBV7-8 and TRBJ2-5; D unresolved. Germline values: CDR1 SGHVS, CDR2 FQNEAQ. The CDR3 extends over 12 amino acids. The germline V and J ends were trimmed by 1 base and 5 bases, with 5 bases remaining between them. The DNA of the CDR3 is TGTGCCAGCAGCTTAGGCTCGGAGACCCAGTACTTC. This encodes CASSLGSETQYF.

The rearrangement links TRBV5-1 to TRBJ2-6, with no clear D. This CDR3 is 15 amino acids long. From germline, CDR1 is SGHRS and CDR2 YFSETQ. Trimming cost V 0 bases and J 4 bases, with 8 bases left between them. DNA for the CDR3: TGCGCCAGCAGCTTGGTGGAAACCGGGGCCAACGTCCTGACTTTC. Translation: CASSLVETGANVLTF.

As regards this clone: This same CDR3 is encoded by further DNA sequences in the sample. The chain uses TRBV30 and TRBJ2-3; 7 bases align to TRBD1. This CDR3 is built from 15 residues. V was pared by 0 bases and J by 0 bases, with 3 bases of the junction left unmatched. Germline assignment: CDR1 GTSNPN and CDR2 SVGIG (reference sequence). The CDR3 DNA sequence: TGTGCCTGGAGTGTACGAGGGGGCAGCACAGATACGCAGTATTTT. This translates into CAWSVRGGSTDTQYF.

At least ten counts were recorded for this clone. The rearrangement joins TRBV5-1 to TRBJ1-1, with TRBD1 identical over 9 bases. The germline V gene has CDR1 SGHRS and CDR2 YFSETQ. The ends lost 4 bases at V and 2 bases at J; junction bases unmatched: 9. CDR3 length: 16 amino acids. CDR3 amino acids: CASSGSGTGSNTEAFF. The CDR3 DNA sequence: TGCGCCAGCAGCGGATCCGGGACAGGGTCTAACACTGAAGCTTTCTTT.

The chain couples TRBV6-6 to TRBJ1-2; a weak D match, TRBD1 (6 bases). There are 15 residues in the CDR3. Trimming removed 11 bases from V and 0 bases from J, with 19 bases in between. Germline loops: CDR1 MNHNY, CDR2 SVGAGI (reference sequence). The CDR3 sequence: CALGEQGIANYGYTF. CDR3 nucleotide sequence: TGTGCCCTTGGAGAGCAGGGGATAGCTAACTATGGCTACACCTTC.

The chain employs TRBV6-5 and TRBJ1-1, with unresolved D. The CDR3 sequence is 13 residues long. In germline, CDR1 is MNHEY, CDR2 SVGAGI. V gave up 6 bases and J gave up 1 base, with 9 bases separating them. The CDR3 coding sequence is TGTGCCAGCAGGACCCGGTGGAACACTGAAGCTTTCTTT. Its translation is CASRTRWNTEAFF.

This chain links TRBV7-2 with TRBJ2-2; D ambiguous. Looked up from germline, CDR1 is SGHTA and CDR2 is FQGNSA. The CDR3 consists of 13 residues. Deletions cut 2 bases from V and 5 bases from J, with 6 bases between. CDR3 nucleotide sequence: TGTGCCAGCAGCTTACGCCGGACCGGGGAGCTGTTTTTT. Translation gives CASSLRRTGELFF. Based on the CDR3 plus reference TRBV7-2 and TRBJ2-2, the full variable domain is GAGVSQSPSNKVTEKGKDVELRCDPISGHTALYWYRQSLGQGLEFLIYFQGNSAPDKSGLPSDRFSAERTGGSVSTLTIQRTQQEDSAVYLCASSLRRTGELFFGEGSRLTVL.